This entry concerns a single TCR beta chain. The sample belongs to a study of sequential checkpoint blockade in melanoma. At the level of the study: Arm A got nivolumab then ipilimumab; arm B the reverse, 1:1. Both treatment sequences were followed by maintenance nivolumab.

CDR1 SGHVS and CDR2 FQNEAQ come from the germline V gene. CDR3 length: 13 amino acids. Between the trimmed V and J ends, which lost 5 bases and 6 bases, there was a span of 14 bases. Method: immunoSEQ multiplex PCR; TCRdb's copy keeps in-frame clones and lacks some. The table shows 9,500 to 15,000 clones, with roughly 79% occurring only once. Described treatment: randomized to nivolumab then ipilimumab (arm A) or the reverse (arm B). None of the patients previously received DNA-damaging chemotherapy. From thawed PBMCs, live CD3+CD8+ cells negative for CD19 and CD56 were sorted. The sample in question was CD8+ T cells sorted from blood (inferred from file names), obtained from a patient given nivolumab and ipilimumab in sequence. The TCR originated in a human donor with melanoma. V and J are TRBV7-8 and TRBJ2-7, with D possibly being TRBD1 (5 bases). The CDR3 sequence: CASSNTQAVEQYF. For the CDR3, the DNA is TGTGCCAGCAGCAACACACAGGCCGTCGAGCAGTACTTC. The full variable domain, rest sourced from reference TRBV7-8 and TRBJ2-7, is GAGVSQSPRYKVAKRGQDVALRCDPISGHVSLFWYQQALGQGPEFLTYFQNEAQLDKSGLPSDRFFAERPEGSVSTLKIQRTQQEDSAVYLCASSNTQAVEQYFGPGTRLTVT.